Sequencing of this T cell receptor (beta chain) was carried out in a study of T-cell memory formation after mild COVID-19. TCRdb re-analysed the 5' RACE reads in MiXCR, keeping a single row per CDR3 protein. The sample has approximately 180,000 distinct CDR3 sequences, around 15% seen once. CDR1 MNHEY and CDR2 SVGEGT come from the germline V gene. The CDR3 consists of 11 residues. The ends were cut back, 10 bases at V and 5 bases at J, with 11 bases in the middle. This receptor was identified in an adult woman who had mild COVID-19 (a few samples of this study predate the infection). Cell type and time point are not known. The sequencing input was PBMCs or a T cell subset sorted from them (not recorded which). The gene calls are TRBV6-2 or TRBV6-3 and TRBJ2-5; D is uncertain. CDR3 coding DNA: TGTGCCATCGGACGGACGGAGACCCAGTACTTC. Protein: CAIGRTETQYF.